This T cell receptor beta chain was sequenced for a study of blood T cell repertoires in COVID-19. For the study at large: Samples representing acute and convalescent COVID-19 were sourced from the United States, Italy and Spain.

Produced via immunoSEQ multiplex PCR; TCRdb's table is partial and in-frame only. Among some 350,000 clones listed, around 88% were seen once. The CDR3 runs to 13 residues. The V and J ends lost 5 bases and 5 bases, in that order; junction bases with no gene match: 3. Sequencing was carried out using peripheral blood. The rearrangement links TRBV12-3 or TRBV12-4 to TRBJ2-5, with TRBD2 matching over 9 bases. The clonotype was recovered from a man aged 25-45 years with active or convalescent COVID-19. Here the CDR3 reads CASSPSGRETQYF. CDR3 sequence (DNA): TGTGCCAGCAGTCCGAGCGGGAGGGAGACCCAGTACTTC.